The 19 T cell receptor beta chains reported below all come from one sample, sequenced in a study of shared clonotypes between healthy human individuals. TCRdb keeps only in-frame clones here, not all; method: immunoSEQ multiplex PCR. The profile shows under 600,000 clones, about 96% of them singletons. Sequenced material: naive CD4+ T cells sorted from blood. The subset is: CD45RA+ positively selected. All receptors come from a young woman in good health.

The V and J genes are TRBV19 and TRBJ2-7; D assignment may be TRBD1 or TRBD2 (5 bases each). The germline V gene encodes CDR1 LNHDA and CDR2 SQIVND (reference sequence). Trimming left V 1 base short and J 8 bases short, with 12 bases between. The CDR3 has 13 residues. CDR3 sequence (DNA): TGTGCCAGTAGTATAGGAGGGCCGGGACAGCAGTACTTC. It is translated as CASSIGGPGQQYF.

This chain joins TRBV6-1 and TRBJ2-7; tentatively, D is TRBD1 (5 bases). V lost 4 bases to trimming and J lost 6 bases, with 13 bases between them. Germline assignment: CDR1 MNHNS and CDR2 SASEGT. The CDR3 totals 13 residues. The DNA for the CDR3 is TGTGCCAGCAGTGCCCTATCTAGGGGCGAGCAGTACTTC. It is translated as CASSALSRGEQYF.

The CDR3 reads CASSQLLAGEQFF. CDR3 coding DNA: TGCGCCAGCAGCCAACTACTAGCCGGTGAGCAGTTCTTC. J is TRBJ2-1 and V is TRBV5-1, with D possibly TRBD2 on 6 matching bases. Germline V gene lookup returns CDR1 SGHRS and CDR2 YFSETQ. This CDR3 is 13 amino acids long. V gave up 4 bases and J gave up 9 bases, with 14 bases separating them.

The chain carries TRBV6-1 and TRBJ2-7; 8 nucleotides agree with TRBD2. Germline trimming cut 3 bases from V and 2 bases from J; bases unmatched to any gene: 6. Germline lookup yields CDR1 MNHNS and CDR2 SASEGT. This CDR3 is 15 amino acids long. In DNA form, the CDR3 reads TGTGCCAGCAGTGATCGCCTAGCGGGCCCCTACGAGCAGTACTTC. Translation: CASSDRLAGPYEQYF.

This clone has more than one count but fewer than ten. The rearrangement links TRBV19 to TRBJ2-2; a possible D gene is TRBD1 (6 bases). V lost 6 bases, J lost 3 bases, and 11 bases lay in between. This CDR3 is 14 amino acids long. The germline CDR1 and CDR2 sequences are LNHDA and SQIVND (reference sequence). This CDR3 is CASRRDKDTGELFF. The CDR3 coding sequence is TGTGCCAGTAGAAGGGACAAAGACACCGGGGAGCTGTTTTTT. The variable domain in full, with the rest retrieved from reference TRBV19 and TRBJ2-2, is DGGITQSPKYLFRKEGQNVTLSCEQNLNHDAMYWYRQDPGQGLRLIYYSQIVNDFQKGDIAEGYSVSREKKESFPLTVTSAQKNPTAFYLCASRRDKDTGELFFGEGSRLTVL.

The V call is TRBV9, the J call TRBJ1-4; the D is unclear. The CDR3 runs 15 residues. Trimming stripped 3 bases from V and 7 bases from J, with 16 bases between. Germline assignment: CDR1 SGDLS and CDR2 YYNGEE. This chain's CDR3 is CASSAGPGEGEKLFF. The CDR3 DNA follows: TGTGCCAGCAGCGCCGGGCCGGGTGAGGGTGAAAAACTGTTTTTT.

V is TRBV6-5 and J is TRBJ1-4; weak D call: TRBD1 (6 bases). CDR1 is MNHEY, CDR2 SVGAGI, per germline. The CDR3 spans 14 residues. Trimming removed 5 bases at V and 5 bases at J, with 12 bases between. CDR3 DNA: TGTGCCAGCAGTCCGACAGGCGGGAATGAAAAACTGTTTTTT. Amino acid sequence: CASSPTGGNEKLFF.

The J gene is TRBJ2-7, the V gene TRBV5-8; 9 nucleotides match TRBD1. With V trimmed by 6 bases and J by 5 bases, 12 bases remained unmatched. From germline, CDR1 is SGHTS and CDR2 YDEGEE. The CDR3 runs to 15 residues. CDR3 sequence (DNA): TGTGCCAGCAACAGCGCGGGACAGGGCGTCAACGAGCAGTACTTC. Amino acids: CASNSAGQGVNEQYF. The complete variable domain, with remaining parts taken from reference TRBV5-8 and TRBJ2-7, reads EAGVTQSPTHLIKTRGQQATLRCSPISGHTSVYWYQQALGLGLQFLLWYDEGEERNRGNFPPRFSGRQFPNYSSELNVNALELEDSALYLCASNSAGQGVNEQYFGPGTRLTVT.

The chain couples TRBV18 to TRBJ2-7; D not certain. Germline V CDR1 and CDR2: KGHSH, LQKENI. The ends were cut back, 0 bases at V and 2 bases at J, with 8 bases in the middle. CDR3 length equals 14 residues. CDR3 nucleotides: TGTGCCAGCTCACCACCCTGGGATACCTACGAGCAGTACTTC. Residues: CASSPPWDTYEQYF.

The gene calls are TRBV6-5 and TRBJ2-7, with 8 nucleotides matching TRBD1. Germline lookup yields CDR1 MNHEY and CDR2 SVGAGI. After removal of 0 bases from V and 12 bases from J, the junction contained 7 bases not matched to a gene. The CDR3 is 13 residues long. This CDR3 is CASSYSLDRDTYF. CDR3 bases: TGTGCCAGCAGTTACTCTTTGGACAGGGACACGTACTTC.

The CDR3, as DNA: TGTGCCAGCAGCCGCGGGGGACGCTTGGAGACCCAGTACTTC. Protein: CASSRGGRLETQYF. The chain uses TRBV7-8 and TRBJ2-5; the match to TRBD2 covers 7 bases. V trimming: 5 bases; J trimming: 5 bases; junction bases outside the gene matches: 8. Germline V gene sequence: CDR1 SGHVS, CDR2 FQNEAQ. CDR3 length equals 14 residues.

The chain's CDR3 is CASNPRRGIYEQYF. The DNA for the CDR3 is TGTGCCAGCAACCCCAGGAGGGGAATCTACGAGCAGTACTTC. The V and J genes are TRBV28 and TRBJ2-5; possible D gene TRBD2, 6 bases. The DNA end is a closer match to TRBJ2-7, so the J assignment may be wrong. This CDR3 has 14 amino acids. Germline values: CDR1 MDHEN, CDR2 SYDVKM.

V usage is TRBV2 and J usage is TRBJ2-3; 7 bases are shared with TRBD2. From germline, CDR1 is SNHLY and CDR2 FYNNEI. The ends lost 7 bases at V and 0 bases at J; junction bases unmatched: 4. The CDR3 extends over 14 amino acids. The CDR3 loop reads CASTSGASTDTQYF. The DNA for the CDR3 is TGTGCCAGCACCAGCGGGGCTAGCACAGATACGCAGTATTTT. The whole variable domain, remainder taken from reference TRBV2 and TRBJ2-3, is EPEVTQTPSHQVTQMGQEVILRCVPISNHLYFYWYRQILGQKVEFLVSFYNNEISEKSEIFDDQFSVERPDGSNFTLKIRSTKLEDSAMYFCASTSGASTDTQYFGPGTRLTVL.

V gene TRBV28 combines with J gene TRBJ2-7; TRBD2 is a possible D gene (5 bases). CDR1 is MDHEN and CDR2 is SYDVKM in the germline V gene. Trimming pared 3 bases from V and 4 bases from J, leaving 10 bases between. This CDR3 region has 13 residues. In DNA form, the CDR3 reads TGTGCCAGCAGTTTTCACGGGGAATACGAGCAGTACTTC. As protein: CASSFHGEYEQYF.

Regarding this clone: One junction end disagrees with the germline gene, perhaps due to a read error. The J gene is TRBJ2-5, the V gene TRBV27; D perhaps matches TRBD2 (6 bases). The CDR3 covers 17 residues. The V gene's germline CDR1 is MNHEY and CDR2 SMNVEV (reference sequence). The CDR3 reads CASSGLTRATTQETQYF. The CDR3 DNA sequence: TGTGCTAGCAGCGGGCTGACTCGGGCAACTACACAAGAGACCCAGTACTTC.

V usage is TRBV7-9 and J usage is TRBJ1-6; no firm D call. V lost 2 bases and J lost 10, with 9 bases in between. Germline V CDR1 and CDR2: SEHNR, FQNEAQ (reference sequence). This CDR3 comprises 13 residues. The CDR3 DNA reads TGTGCCAGCAGCTTAACGGGCGGGTCACCCCTCCACTTT. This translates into CASSLTGGSPLHF.

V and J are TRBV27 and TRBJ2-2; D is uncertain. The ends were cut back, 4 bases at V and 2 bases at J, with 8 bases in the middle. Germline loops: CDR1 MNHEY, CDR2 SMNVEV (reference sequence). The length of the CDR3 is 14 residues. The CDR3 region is CASSSTANTGELFF. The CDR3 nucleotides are TGTGCCAGCAGTTCCACAGCTAACACCGGGGAGCTGTTTTTT.

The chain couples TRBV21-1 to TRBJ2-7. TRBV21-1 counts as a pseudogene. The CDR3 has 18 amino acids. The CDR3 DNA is TGTGCCAGCAGCAAAGGGGTGGGACCCCGAAATTTCCATTACGAGCAGTACTTC. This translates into CASSKGVGPRNFHYEQYF.

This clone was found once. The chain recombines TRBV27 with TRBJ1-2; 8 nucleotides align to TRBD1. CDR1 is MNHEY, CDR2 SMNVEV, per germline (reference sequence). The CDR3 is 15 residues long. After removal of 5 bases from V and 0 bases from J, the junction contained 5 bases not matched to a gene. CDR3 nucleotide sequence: TGTGCCAGCAGTACCGCAGGGGGCGCTAACTATGGCTACACCTTC. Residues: CASSTAGGANYGYTF.